These 10 T cell receptor beta chains were sequenced from one sample in a study of CD4 and CD8 cells across lung adenocarcinoma regions. TCRdb independently ran MiXCR on the PCR reads; one entry per CDR3 protein. This repertoire shows 3,500 to 5,000 distinct CDR3 sequences, more than 50% found once; its top ten account for roughly 15%. The sample taken for sequencing was CD4+ T cells from the center of a lung tumor. These receptors were taken from a female donor with lung adenocarcinoma. The CD4 and CD8 labels of this study may be unreliable.

Judged by abundance, this clonotype is medium-sized. V is TRBV7-6 and J is TRBJ2-1, with D possibly being TRBD1 or TRBD2 (5 bases each). The J call may not be correct, given that the DNA end is closer to TRBJ2-5. The CDR3 spans 15 residues. The germline V gene encodes CDR1 SGHVS and CDR2 FNYEAQ. As DNA, the CDR3 is TGTGCCAGCAGCGCTACCGGGACCCAACGGGAGACCCAGTACTTC. This encodes CASSATGTQRETQYF.

In DNA form, the CDR3 reads TGTGCCAGCAGTGGACTGACTAGCGAAGACACGAACACCGGGGAGCTGTTTTTT. It is translated as CASSGLTSEDTNTGELFF. The chain couples TRBV27 to TRBJ2-2; 8 bases match TRBD2. CDR3 size: 18 residues. The junction had 11 bases not matched to a gene; V was cut back by 5 bases and J by 0 bases. CDR1 and CDR2 (germline): MNHEY, SMNVEV (reference sequence).

This clonotype is medium-sized. The genes are TRBV6-1 and TRBJ2-5; tentative D call: TRBD1 (5 bases). Germline CDR1 is MNHNS and CDR2 is SASEGT. The CDR3 spans 14 residues. With 5 bases removed from V and 5 bases from J, the gap between germline ends came to 15 bases. For the CDR3, the DNA is TGTGCCAGCAGTAGGGGCAGTTCGGTGGAGACCCAGTACTTC. This gives the protein CASSRGSSVETQYF.

The chain joins TRBV7-8 to TRBJ2-5; 7 nucleotides align to TRBD1. Trimming removed 6 bases from V and 2 bases from J; junction bases left unmatched: 9. CDR3 length: 15 residues. Germline CDR1 SGHVS, CDR2 FQNEAQ. The CDR3: CASSPEQQGQETQYF. The CDR3 bases are TGTGCCAGCAGTCCTGAACAACAGGGGCAAGAGACCCAGTACTTC. The full variable domain, completed using reference TRBV7-8 and TRBJ2-5, is GAGVSQSPRYKVAKRGQDVALRCDPISGHVSLFWYQQALGQGPEFLTYFQNEAQLDKSGLPSDRFFAERPEGSVSTLKIQRTQQEDSAVYLCASSPEQQGQETQYFGPGTRLLVL.

The V and J genes are TRBV27 and TRBJ2-1; tentative D call: TRBD2 (6 bases). From germline, CDR1 is MNHEY and CDR2 SMNVEV (reference sequence). V lost 0 bases and J 4 bases, leaving 10 bases between the germline ends. This CDR3 is built from 15 residues. For the CDR3, the DNA is TGTGCCAGCAGTTTATCGGCGCGGGGATACAATGAGCAGTTCTTC. It is translated as CASSLSARGYNEQFF.

The rearrangement links TRBV12-3 or TRBV12-4 to TRBJ2-1; no firm D call. The CDR3 is 11 residues long. V lost 5 bases, J lost 9 bases, and 8 bases lay in between. The CDR3 sequence is CASSPGTEQFF. The CDR3 DNA is TGTGCCAGCAGTCCTGGAACTGAGCAGTTCTTC.

This chain uses TRBV12-3 or TRBV12-4 with TRBJ2-7, with TRBD2 identical over 12 bases. Trimming removed 5 bases from V and 6 bases from J; junction bases left unmatched: 5. CDR3 length equals 14 residues. The CDR3 nucleotides read TGTGCCAGCAGTCGACTAGCGGGGGTGCCCGAGCAGTACTTC. It is translated as CASSRLAGVPEQYF.

This clonotype has a handful of counts. The chain uses TRBV4-1 and TRBJ2-7, with 9 bases matching TRBD1. Germline CDR1 reads MGHRA; CDR2 reads YSYEKL. V lost 4 bases, J lost 3 bases, and 10 bases stayed unmatched. The CDR3 length is 16 residues. CDR3 nucleotides: TGCGCCAGCAGCCCCGGCAACCGGGACAGGGTCTACGAGCAGTACTTC. Translated: CASSPGNRDRVYEQYF.

DNA for the CDR3: TGTGCCAGCAGTTACCCGACTAGCGGGAGGGCAGAAGGCAATGAGCAGTTCTTC. It encodes CASSYPTSGRAEGNEQFF. The gene calls are TRBV6-8 and TRBJ2-1; 14 bases are shared with TRBD2. The germline V gene has CDR1 MNHGY and CDR2 SAAAGT. The ends lost 2 bases at V and 6 bases at J; junction bases unmatched: 9. CDR3 size: 18 residues.

By share of the sample, this clonotype is large. The chain recombines TRBV6-1 with TRBJ2-3, with 8 bases matching TRBD2. The ends lost 2 bases at V and 1 base at J; junction bases unmatched: 5. The CDR3 extends over 16 amino acids. CDR1 is MNHNS, CDR2 SASEGT, per germline. The CDR3 coding sequence is TGTGCCAGCAGTGAAACCTACGGGGGGGGCACAGATACGCAGTATTTT. Translated: CASSETYGGGTDTQYF.